Shown below are 9 T cell receptor beta chains from a single sample sequenced in a study of CD8 T cells in ankylosing spondylitis. TCRdb processed the 5' RACE reads anew with MiXCR; each CDR3 protein has one entry. Among around 480,000 distinct CDR3 sequences listed, roughly 17% were seen once. These receptors lack a known antigen. Study results and limitations: Seemingly characteristic of ankylosing spondylitis blood was a TCR beta motif consisting of fewer than 10 highly homologous variants.

Sequenced sample: blood, either unsorted or a sorted T cell fraction (not recorded which). These receptors came from a male donor with ankylosing spondylitis.

There are a few counts of this clonotype. Written as DNA, the CDR3 is TGTGCCAGCAGTCCGCATCCTAGCGTGGGTGAGCAGTTCTTC. Translated, it gives CASSPHPSVGEQFF. J is TRBJ2-1 and V is TRBV12-3 or TRBV12-4; possibly TRBD2 for D (6 bases). CDR3 size: 14 residues. The V gene lost 5 bases and the J gene lost 9 bases, with 17 bases spanning the gap.

The rearrangement joins TRBV7-2 to TRBJ2-4, with D uncertain. V gave up 4 bases and J gave up 4 bases, with 20 bases separating them. This CDR3 spans 17 amino acids. CDR1 is SGHTA and CDR2 is FQGNSA in the germline V gene. CDR3: CASSSMSGGGPKNIQYF. The DNA of the CDR3 is TGTGCCAGCAGCTCGATGTCGGGTGGCGGTCCTAAAAACATTCAGTACTTC.

This chain uses TRBV3-1 with TRBJ2-5, with 8 bases matching TRBD2. The V and J ends lost 1 base and 1 base, in that order; junction bases with no gene match: 2. The germline gives CDR1 LGHDT, CDR2 YNNKEL (reference sequence). The CDR3 length is 15 residues. The CDR3 nucleotides read TGTGCCAGCAGCCAAGGCGGGGGGACCCAAGAGACCCAGTACTTC. Encoded protein: CASSQGGGTQETQYF.

The chain has TRBV14 and TRBJ1-3; no clear D. The CDR3 spans 15 residues. The germline V and J ends were trimmed by 0 bases and 1 base, with 7 bases remaining between them. Germline values: CDR1 SGHDN, CDR2 FVKESK. The chain's CDR3 is CASSQEWVSGNTIYF. The CDR3 region has the DNA TGTGCCAGCAGCCAAGAGTGGGTTTCTGGAAACACCATATATTTT.

The V and J genes are TRBV12-3 or TRBV12-4 and TRBJ1-2, with a weak D call TRBD1 (5 bases). The CDR3 is made up of 14 amino acids. V was pared by 8 bases and J by 2 bases, with 15 bases between. CDR3 sequence (DNA): TGTGCCAGCGCATACGAGGGGAGGAACTATGGCTACACCTTC. It specifies CASAYEGRNYGYTF.

This clonotype turned up a few times. The rearrangement links TRBV9 to TRBJ1-2; 7 bases agree with TRBD1. The CDR3 loop spans 13 amino acids. With V trimmed by 2 bases and J by 3 bases, 1 base remained unmatched. Germline lookup yields CDR1 SGDLS and CDR2 YYNGEE. The CDR3 nucleotides are TGTGCCAGCAGCGTTGACAGGGACTATGGCTACACCTTC. Translated, it gives CASSVDRDYGYTF.

This clonotype appeared a few times. This chain uses TRBV5-1 with TRBJ2-2; perhaps TRBD1 as D (5 bases). CDR1 and CDR2 (germline): SGHRS, YFSETQ. The CDR3 loop spans 16 amino acids. V lost 0 bases and J 0 bases, leaving 9 bases between the germline ends. In nucleotides, the CDR3 is TGCGCCAGCAGCTTGGGGCTGACAGCGAACACCGGGGAGCTGTTTTTT. Protein product: CASSLGLTANTGELFF.

This clonotype was picked up a small number of times. The chain recombines TRBV28 with TRBJ2-6, with unresolved D. The CDR3 is 12 amino acids. Germline V gene data show CDR1 as MDHEN and CDR2 as SYDVKM. Trimming stripped 9 bases from V and 4 bases from J, with 7 bases between. In nucleotides, the CDR3 is TGTGCCAGTACGACAGGGGCCAACGTCCTGACTTTC. This encodes CASTTGANVLTF.

This clonotype has more than one count but fewer than ten. The chain couples TRBV28 to TRBJ2-2; 9 bases map to TRBD2. V lost 1 base, J lost 1 base, and 10 bases stayed unmatched. The germline V gene encodes CDR1 MDHEN and CDR2 SYDVKM. The CDR3 covers 19 residues. The CDR3 DNA is TGTGCCAGCAGTTTATCTGGCGGGAGGGTGAGCGGGAACACCGGGGAGCTGTTTTTT. It translates to CASSLSGGRVSGNTGELFF. Complete variable domain (other parts from reference TRBV28 and TRBJ2-2): DVKVTQSSRYLVKRTGEKVFLECVQDMDHENMFWYRQDPGLGLRLIYFSYDVKMKEKGDIPEGYSVSREKKERFSLILESASTNQTSMYLCASSLSGGRVSGNTGELFFGEGSRLTVL.